Listed below are T cell receptor beta chains from one sample, sequenced in a study of shared clonotypes between healthy human individuals. Using immunoSEQ multiplex PCR, the repertoire was profiled, and TCRdb retains in-frame clones only, with some absent. The repertoire includes more than 1,200,000 clones, 98% to 99% of them detected once, and around 0.33% sits in the top ten. Sequenced: naive CD4+ T cells sorted from blood. These receptors were taken from a man between 25 and 39 years old in good health. CDR3s include the opening cysteine and the closing phenylalanine or tryptophan. A D gene is named only where the DNA matches it firmly. Size tells how often a clone was seen (once, few, many) or the class of an expanded clone, and some rows leave it out.

j_call: TRBJ1-4
v_call: TRBV7-3
clone_size: once
d_call: .
cdr3_aa: CASSRTTGKDEKLFF
cdr3_nt: TGTGCCAGCAGCCGAACAACAGGGAAGGATGAAAAACTGTTTTTT

j_call: TRBJ2-7
v_call: TRBV16
clone_size: .
d_call: .
cdr3_aa: CASSPRRDNEQYF
cdr3_nt: TGTGCCAGCAGCCCCCGCAGGGACAACGAGCAGTACTTC

j_call: TRBJ2-3
v_call: TRBV30
clone_size: .
d_call: .
cdr3_aa: CAWSVPLEDTQYF
cdr3_nt: TGTGCCTGGAGTGTACCCCTAGAGGATACGCAGTATTTT

j_call: TRBJ2-2
v_call: TRBV18
clone_size: .
d_call: .
cdr3_aa: CASSPPGGSTGELFF
cdr3_nt: TGTGCCAGCTCACCACCGGGAGGCAGCACCGGGGAGCTGTTTTTT

j_call: TRBJ2-1
v_call: TRBV14
clone_size: .
d_call: .
cdr3_aa: CASSQGLVRSYNEQFF
cdr3_nt: TGTGCCAGCAGCCAAGGCTTAGTACGCTCCTACAATGAGCAGTTCTTC

j_call: TRBJ1-1
v_call: TRBV7-9
clone_size: .
d_call: .
cdr3_aa: CASSNPADGMNTEAFF
cdr3_nt: TGTGCCAGCAGCAATCCGGCGGACGGGATGAACACTGAAGCTTTCTTT

j_call: TRBJ1-4
v_call: TRBV6-1
clone_size: .
d_call: TRBD1
cdr3_aa: CASSESGTGVNEKLFF
cdr3_nt: TGTGCCAGCAGTGAATCCGGGACAGGGGTGAATGAAAAACTGTTTTTT

j_call: TRBJ2-7
v_call: TRBV5-5
clone_size: .
d_call: .
cdr3_aa: CASSLAGGAYEQYF
cdr3_nt: TGTGCCAGCAGCTTGGCTGGGGGAGCCTACGAGCAGTACTTC

j_call: TRBJ2-2
v_call: TRBV2
clone_size: .
d_call: .
cdr3_aa: CASSEPGELFF
cdr3_nt: TGTGCCAGCAGTGAACCCGGGGAGCTGTTTTTT

j_call: TRBJ2-7
v_call: TRBV28
clone_size: .
d_call: TRBD1
cdr3_aa: CASSLGTGTGVYEQYF
cdr3_nt: TGTGCCAGCAGTTTAGGGACCGGGACAGGGGTCTACGAGCAGTACTTC

j_call: TRBJ2-3
v_call: TRBV6-1
clone_size: .
d_call: .
cdr3_aa: CASSEWIPDTQYF
cdr3_nt: TGTGCCAGCAGTGAATGGATCCCGGATACGCAGTATTTT

j_call: TRBJ2-3
v_call: TRBV14
clone_size: .
d_call: TRBD2
cdr3_aa: CASSNLAGGPNFTDTQYF
cdr3_nt: TGTGCCAGCAGCAACCTAGCGGGAGGCCCTAACTTCACAGATACGCAGTATTTT

j_call: TRBJ1-5
v_call: TRBV6-4
clone_size: .
d_call: .
cdr3_aa: CASSDDRLNQPQHF
cdr3_nt: TGTGCCAGCAGTGACGACAGGTTAAATCAGCCCCAGCATTTT

j_call: TRBJ1-2
v_call: TRBV28
clone_size: .
d_call: TRBD1
cdr3_aa: CASSLLTGDYGYTF
cdr3_nt: TGTGCCAGCAGTTTACTGACAGGGGACTATGGCTACACCTTC

j_call: TRBJ2-7
v_call: TRBV7-9
clone_size: once
d_call: TRBD1
cdr3_aa: CASSLGGGQTYEQYF
cdr3_nt: TGTGCCAGCAGCTTAGGAGGGGGCCAAACCTACGAGCAGTACTTC

j_call: TRBJ1-5
v_call: TRBV28
clone_size: .
d_call: .
cdr3_aa: CASKTGSQPQHF
cdr3_nt: TGTGCCAGCAAAACAGGGAGTCAGCCCCAGCATTTT

j_call: TRBJ1-5
v_call: TRBV2
clone_size: .
d_call: .
cdr3_aa: CASSLHSNQPQHF
cdr3_nt: TGTGCCAGCAGTCTACATAGCAATCAGCCCCAGCATTTT

j_call: TRBJ2-1
v_call: TRBV6-4
clone_size: .
d_call: TRBD1
cdr3_aa: CASSVAGGYNEQFF
cdr3_nt: TGTGCCAGCAGTGTAGCAGGGGGATACAATGAGCAGTTCTTC

j_call: TRBJ2-3
v_call: TRBV9
clone_size: .
d_call: TRBD2
cdr3_aa: CASSVGLGEGNTDTQYF
cdr3_nt: TGTGCCAGCAGCGTTGGGTTGGGGGAGGGCAACACAGATACGCAGTATTTT

j_call: TRBJ2-7
v_call: TRBV5-1
clone_size: .
d_call: TRBD1
cdr3_aa: CASSSGQGAREQYF
cdr3_nt: TGCGCCAGCAGCTCTGGACAGGGGGCTCGTGAGCAGTACTTC

j_call: TRBJ2-2
v_call: TRBV11-2
clone_size: .
d_call: .
cdr3_aa: CASSLERGSGELFF
cdr3_nt: TGTGCCAGCAGCTTAGAGAGGGGTTCAGGGGAGCTGTTTTTT

j_call: TRBJ2-7
v_call: TRBV28
clone_size: .
d_call: .
cdr3_aa: CASSPTWYEQYF
cdr3_nt: TGTGCCAGCAGTCCCACGTGGTACGAGCAGTACTTC

j_call: TRBJ2-7
v_call: TRBV18
clone_size: .
d_call: .
cdr3_aa: CASSPPGQGNEQYF
cdr3_nt: TGTGCCAGCTCACCACCGGGGCAGGGGAACGAGCAGTACTTC

j_call: TRBJ2-1
v_call: TRBV5-4
clone_size: .
d_call: .
cdr3_aa: CASSFGGGTYNEQFF
cdr3_nt: TGTGCCAGCAGCTTCGGGGGAGGAACCTACAATGAGCAGTTCTTC

j_call: TRBJ1-1
v_call: TRBV28
clone_size: once
d_call: .
cdr3_aa: CASSLKGGEAFF
cdr3_nt: TGTGCCAGCAGTTTAAAGGGGGGGGAAGCTTTCTTT

j_call: TRBJ1-2
v_call: TRBV30
clone_size: .
d_call: TRBD1
cdr3_aa: CASEGDSLGYTF
cdr3_nt: TGTGCCTCTGAAGGGGACAGCCTCGGCTACACCTTC

j_call: TRBJ1-1
v_call: TRBV19
clone_size: .
d_call: TRBD1
cdr3_aa: CASTKPGTGNTEAFF
cdr3_nt: TGTGCCAGTACCAAACCAGGGACAGGAAACACTGAAGCTTTCTTT

j_call: TRBJ2-4
v_call: TRBV15
clone_size: .
d_call: .
cdr3_aa: CATSRLRVERSIQYF
cdr3_nt: TGTGCCACCAGCAGGCTCCGGGTGGAGCGTAGCATTCAGTACTTC

j_call: TRBJ2-7
v_call: TRBV30
clone_size: once
d_call: .
cdr3_aa: CAWNWGRRNYEQYF
cdr3_nt: TGTGCCTGGAACTGGGGTAGGCGTAACTACGAGCAGTACTTC

j_call: TRBJ2-6
v_call: TRBV4-3
clone_size: .
d_call: .
cdr3_aa: CASSQGPLSLSGANVLTF
cdr3_nt: TGCGCCAGCAGCCAAGGACCCCTTTCCCTCTCCGGGGCCAACGTCCTGACTTTC

j_call: TRBJ2-7
v_call: TRBV25-1
clone_size: .
d_call: .
cdr3_aa: CASSAGPPYEQYF
cdr3_nt: TGTGCCAGCAGTGCGGGCCCTCCCTACGAGCAGTACTTC

j_call: TRBJ1-1
v_call: TRBV27
clone_size: once
d_call: TRBD1
cdr3_aa: CASRYHRGGTEAFF
cdr3_nt: TGTGCCAGCAGATACCACAGGGGAGGCACTGAAGCTTTCTTT

j_call: TRBJ1-1
v_call: TRBV19
clone_size: once
d_call: .
cdr3_aa: CASRSDMNTEAFF
cdr3_nt: TGTGCCAGTAGATCGGACATGAACACTGAAGCTTTCTTT

j_call: TRBJ2-3
v_call: TRBV6-5
clone_size: .
d_call: TRBD2
cdr3_aa: CASSPSGMAPDTQYF
cdr3_nt: TGTGCCAGCAGTCCCAGCGGGATGGCTCCAGATACGCAGTATTTT

j_call: TRBJ1-1
v_call: TRBV6-4
clone_size: .
d_call: .
cdr3_aa: CASSRDWNTEAFF
cdr3_nt: TGTGCCAGCAGCCGGGACTGGAACACTGAAGCTTTCTTT

j_call: TRBJ1-1
v_call: TRBV7-2
clone_size: .
d_call: .
cdr3_aa: CASSRLAANTEAFF
cdr3_nt: TGTGCCAGCAGCCGTTTGGCAGCCAACACTGAAGCTTTCTTT

j_call: TRBJ1-4
v_call: TRBV28
clone_size: once
d_call: .
cdr3_aa: CASRQGNEKLFF
cdr3_nt: TGTGCCAGCAGACAGGGAAATGAAAAACTGTTTTTT

j_call: TRBJ2-5
v_call: TRBV5-6
clone_size: once
d_call: .
cdr3_aa: CASSLTNSETQYF
cdr3_nt: TGTGCCAGCAGCTTGACCAATTCGGAGACCCAGTACTTC

j_call: TRBJ2-7
v_call: TRBV7-8
clone_size: .
d_call: TRBD2
cdr3_aa: CASSETSGRYEQYF
cdr3_nt: TGTGCCAGCAGCGAGACTAGCGGGAGGTACGAGCAGTACTTC

j_call: TRBJ2-7
v_call: TRBV10-2
clone_size: .
d_call: TRBD1
cdr3_aa: CASSRDRRYYEQYF
cdr3_nt: TGCGCCAGCAGCCGGGACAGGCGTTATTACGAGCAGTACTTC

j_call: TRBJ2-5
v_call: TRBV29-1
clone_size: .
d_call: .
cdr3_aa: CSVELVVRETQYF
cdr3_nt: TGCAGCGTTGAGCTTGTGGTTCGGGAGACCCAGTACTTC

j_call: TRBJ1-5
v_call: TRBV4-3
clone_size: .
d_call: .
cdr3_aa: CASSRFRGSDQPQHF
cdr3_nt: TGCGCCAGCAGCCGGTTCAGGGGTTCGGACCAGCCCCAGCATTTT

j_call: TRBJ1-4
v_call: TRBV28
clone_size: .
d_call: TRBD1
cdr3_aa: CASIGGPTNEKLFF
cdr3_nt: TGTGCCAGCATAGGGGGCCCAACTAATGAAAAACTGTTTTTT

j_call: TRBJ2-3
v_call: TRBV28
clone_size: .
d_call: .
cdr3_aa: CASSSQGKDTQYF
cdr3_nt: TGTGCCAGCAGCTCTCAGGGGAAAGATACGCAGTATTTT

j_call: TRBJ2-7
v_call: TRBV10-1
clone_size: .
d_call: .
cdr3_aa: CASSDDQLYEQYF
cdr3_nt: TGCGCCAGCAGTGATGACCAACTCTACGAGCAGTACTTC

j_call: TRBJ2-5
v_call: TRBV6-1
clone_size: .
d_call: .
cdr3_aa: CASRNMEWETQYF
cdr3_nt: TGTGCCAGCAGGAATATGGAGTGGGAGACCCAGTACTTC